This T cell receptor beta chain was sequenced in a study of regulatory T cells in long-lasting Graves disease. Whole-study findings and limits: Newly diagnosed patients shared 950 to 1,000 public clonotypes; persistent patients shared 2,500 to 3,000. Gene preferences differed: TRBV28, TRBJ1-2, TRBJ2-5 in persistent cases.

Germline CDR1 MDHEN, CDR2 SYDVKM. The CDR3 runs 12 residues. V was trimmed by 4 bases and J by 5 bases, leaving 9 bases between them. Regarding time point: newly diagnosed GD, antithyroid drugs for less than 3 months. Researchers made the TCR library from RNA that was extracted from PBMCs. This clonotype was observed many times. The target antigen is unknown. With iRepertoire HTBI primers and Arm-PCR of CDR3 regions, TCR beta libraries were built. Using its own MiXCR run on the multiplex PCR reads, TCRdb lists one record per CDR3 protein. The sample includes more than 300,000 distinct CDR3 sequences, about 14% seen only once; the top ten take over 20%.

The specimen comprised peripheral blood mononuclear cells (PBMCs), sampled at new diagnosis, from a patient treated with antithyroid drugs. This TCR was sampled from a female donor with Graves disease. The chain uses TRBV28 and TRBJ2-7; D is unclear. In DNA, the CDR3 is TGTGCCAGCAGTTCACGTGTAAACGAGCAGTACTTC. As protein: CASSSRVNEQYF.